The sequence of this T cell receptor beta chain was determined in a study of T cells in Graves' hyperthyroidism and ophthalmopathy. TCR beta CDR3 regions were amplified from RNA. In the first-round RT-PCR of the TCR CDR3, the HTBI primer set was used. TCRdb re-called the multiplex PCR reads through MiXCR, storing one row per CDR3 protein. Here the sample spans roughly 290,000 distinct CDR3 sequences, 13% being singletons. This clonotype was detected ten times or more. Antigen unknown. Whole-study results and caveats: Clonotypes that were expanded in thyroid above 0.001 mostly appeared in blood too. Using 13 V-J features, a model discriminated ophthalmopathy from stable hyperthyroidism.

This CDR3 comprises 16 residues. Germline-derived CDR1 and CDR2 are MNHNY and SVGAGI (reference sequence). V was clipped by 2 bases and J by 8 bases; unmatched bases: 9. This receptor was obtained from a woman aged 25 to 45 with Graves' hyperthyroidism that later progressed to Graves' ophthalmopathy. The V and J genes are TRBV6-6 and TRBJ1-2; 12 bases are a match to TRBD1. Material for sequencing was blood. In nucleotides, the CDR3 is TGTGCCAGCAGTTACGTCCCGGGACAGGGGGCGCGGGGCTACACCTTC. Translated: CASSYVPGQGARGYTF.